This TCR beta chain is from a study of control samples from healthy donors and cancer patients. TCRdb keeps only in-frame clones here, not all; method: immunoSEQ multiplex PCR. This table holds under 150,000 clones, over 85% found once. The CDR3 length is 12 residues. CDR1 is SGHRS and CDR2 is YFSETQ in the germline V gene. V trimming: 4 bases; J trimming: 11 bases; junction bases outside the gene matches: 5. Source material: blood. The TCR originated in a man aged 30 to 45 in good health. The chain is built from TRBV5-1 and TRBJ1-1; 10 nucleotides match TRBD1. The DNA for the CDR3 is TGCGCCAGCAGCCGGGACAGGGGCTTGGCTTTCTTT. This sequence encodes CASSRDRGLAFF.